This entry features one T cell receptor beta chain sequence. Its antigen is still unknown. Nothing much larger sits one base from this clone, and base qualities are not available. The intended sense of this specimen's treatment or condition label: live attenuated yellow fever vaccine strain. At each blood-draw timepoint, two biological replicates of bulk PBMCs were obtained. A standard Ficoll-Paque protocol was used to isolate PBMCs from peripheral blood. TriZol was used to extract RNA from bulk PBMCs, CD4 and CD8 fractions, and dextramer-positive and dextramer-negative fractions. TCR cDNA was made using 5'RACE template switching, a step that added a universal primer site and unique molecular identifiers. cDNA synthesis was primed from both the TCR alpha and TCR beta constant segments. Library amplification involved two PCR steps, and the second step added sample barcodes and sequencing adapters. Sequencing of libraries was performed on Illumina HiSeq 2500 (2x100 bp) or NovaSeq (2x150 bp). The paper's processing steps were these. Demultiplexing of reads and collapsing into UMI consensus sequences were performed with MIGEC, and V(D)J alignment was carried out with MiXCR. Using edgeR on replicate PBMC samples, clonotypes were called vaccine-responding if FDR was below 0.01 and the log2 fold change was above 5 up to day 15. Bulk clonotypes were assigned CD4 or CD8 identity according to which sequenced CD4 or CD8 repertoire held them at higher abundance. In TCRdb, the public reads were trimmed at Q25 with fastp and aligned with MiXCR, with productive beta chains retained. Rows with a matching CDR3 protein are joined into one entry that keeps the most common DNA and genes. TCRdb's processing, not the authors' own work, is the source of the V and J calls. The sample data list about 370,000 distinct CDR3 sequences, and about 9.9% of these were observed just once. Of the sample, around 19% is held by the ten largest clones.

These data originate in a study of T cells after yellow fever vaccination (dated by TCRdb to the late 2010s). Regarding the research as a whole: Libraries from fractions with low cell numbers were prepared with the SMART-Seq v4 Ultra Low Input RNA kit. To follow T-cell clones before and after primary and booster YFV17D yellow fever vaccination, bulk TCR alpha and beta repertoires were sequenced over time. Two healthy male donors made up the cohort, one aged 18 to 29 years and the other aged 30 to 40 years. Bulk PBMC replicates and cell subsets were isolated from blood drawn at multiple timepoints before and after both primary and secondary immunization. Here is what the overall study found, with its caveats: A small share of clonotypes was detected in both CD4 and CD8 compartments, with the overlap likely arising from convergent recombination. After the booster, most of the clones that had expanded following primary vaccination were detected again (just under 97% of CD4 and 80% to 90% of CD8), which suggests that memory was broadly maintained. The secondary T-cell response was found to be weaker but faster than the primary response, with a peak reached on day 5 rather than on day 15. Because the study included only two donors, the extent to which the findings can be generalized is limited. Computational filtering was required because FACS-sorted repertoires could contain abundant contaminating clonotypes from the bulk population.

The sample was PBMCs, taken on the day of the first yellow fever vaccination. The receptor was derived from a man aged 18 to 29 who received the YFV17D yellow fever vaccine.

The CDR3 is CASSLLRHNEKLFF. The nucleotide sequence reads as follows: TGTGCCAGCAGTTTATTACGGCATAATGAAAAACTGTTTTTT. The chain links TRBV27 with TRBJ1-4; a confident D gene designation cannot be given. The CDR3, from cysteine to phenylalanine, totals 14 residues. Here the CDR3 DNA is all that survives: 42 bases in frame from base 1. Via the germline V gene (reference sequence), CDR1 is MNHEY and CDR2 SMNVEV. A distance of 7 bases separates the germline ends of V and J, which lose 1 base and 4 bases respectively.